This T cell receptor (beta chain) was recorded in a study of blood T cells in healthy people across ages. Whole-study results and caveats: Expanded clonotype shifts may have been confounded, as the donors had an unknown CMV status. More naive CD4+ cells and higher diversity marked long-lived donors relative to aged donors.

Using a J-beta primer mix together with a sample-barcoded 5' primer, a second PCR was run for about 6 to 12 cycles. Via MiXCR, TCRdb re-called the 5' RACE reads, giving one row per CDR3 protein. The sample yields about 1,000,000 distinct CDR3 sequences, 45% seen once. This clonotype appeared a few times. Its antigen is not identified. CDR1 is SGHTA, CDR2 FQGNSA, per germline. V was pared by 5 bases and J by 12 bases, with 17 bases between. This CDR3 has 12 amino acids. This TCR was sampled from a woman aged 55-70 years in good health. Sample: blood. The chain employs TRBV7-2 and TRBJ2-7; D is uncertain. CDR3 bases: TGTGCCAGCAGCCGCCCCCGAGGCTTGCGGTACTTC. Translated: CASSRPRGLRYF.